This TCR beta chain was recorded in a study of cytomegalovirus exposure and HLA in healthy donors. Whole-study context: Most donors, 80% to 90% of over 350 genotyped, fell in the Caucasian-associated ancestry cluster. Study results and caveats: Reports state that TCR beta sequences accurately predicted most subjects' HLA-A and HLA-B alleles.

It was with 60 Vbeta and 13 Jbeta primers that the PCR ran. Sequencing used immunoSEQ multiplex PCR; TCRdb keeps in-frame clones, though not all of them. The sample data list 100,000 to 150,000 clones. This CDR3 has 15 residues. The germline V gene has CDR1 SGDLS and CDR2 YYNGEE. Deletions cut 3 bases from V and 3 bases from J, with 15 bases between. In regard to this clone: Its antigen is unidentified.

While unrecorded immune exposures were likely, the donors were nominally healthy when sampled. This receptor was taken from a young man in good health and CMV-seronegative. The sequenced sample was PBMCs. The chain joins TRBV9 to TRBJ2-5; possibly TRBD2 for D (6 bases). The CDR3, as DNA: TGTGCCAGCAGCGGGATAGGAGGGACCAAAGAGACCCAGTACTTC. Protein: CASSGIGGTKETQYF. Together with reference TRBV9 and TRBJ2-5, the CDR3 gives the full variable domain: DSGVTQTPKHLITATGQRVTLRCSPRSGDLSVYWYQQSLDQGLQFLIQYYNGEERAKGNILERFSAQQFPDLHSELNLSSLELGDSALYFCASSGIGGTKETQYFGPGTRLLVL.